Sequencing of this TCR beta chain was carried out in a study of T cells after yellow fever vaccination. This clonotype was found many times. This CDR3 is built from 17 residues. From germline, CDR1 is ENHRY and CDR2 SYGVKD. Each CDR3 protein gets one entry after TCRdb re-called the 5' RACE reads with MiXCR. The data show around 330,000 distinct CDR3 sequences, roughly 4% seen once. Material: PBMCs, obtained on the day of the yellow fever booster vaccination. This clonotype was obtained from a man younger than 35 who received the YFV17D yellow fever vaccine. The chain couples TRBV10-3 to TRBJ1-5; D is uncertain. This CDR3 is CPASARRRPRSNQPQHF. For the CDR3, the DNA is TGTCCAGCATCCGCTAGGAGGAGGCCTCGAAGCAATCAGCCCCAGCATTTT.